This TCR beta chain appears in the sequencing data of a study of identical twins. CDR3 length: 13 amino acids. Trimming pared 1 base from V and 5 bases from J, leaving 7 bases between. From germline, CDR1 is SGHTA and CDR2 FQGNSA. Whole-study results and caveats: Insertions were fewer in abundant cord blood beta clonotypes, whereas memory repertoires showed none of this pattern.

A template switching step contributed a universal primer site, while unique molecular identifiers were present in the cDNA. TCRdb used MiXCR to reprocess the 5' RACE reads, holding one entry per CDR3 protein. The repertoire has about 250,000 distinct CDR3 sequences, around 8% of them found once; the top ten carry 2.5% to 3.5%. This clonotype was counted many times. Its antigen remains unidentified. These same records also appear under a second study, on yellow fever vaccine responses in identical twins.

The receptor's source is a woman under 30 in good health. This sequence joins TRBV7-2 and TRBJ2-3; D perhaps matches TRBD2 (5 bases). Material: CD8+ T cells sorted from blood. CDR3 loop: CASSLEGRDTQYF. As DNA, the CDR3 is TGTGCCAGCAGCTTAGAAGGGAGAGATACGCAGTATTTT.